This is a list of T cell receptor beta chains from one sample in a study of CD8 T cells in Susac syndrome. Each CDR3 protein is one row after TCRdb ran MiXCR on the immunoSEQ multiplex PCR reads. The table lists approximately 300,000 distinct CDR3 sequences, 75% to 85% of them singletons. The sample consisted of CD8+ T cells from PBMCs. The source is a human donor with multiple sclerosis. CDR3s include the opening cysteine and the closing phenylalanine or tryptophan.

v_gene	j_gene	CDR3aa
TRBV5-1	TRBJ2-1	CASSQTWDKVYNEQFF
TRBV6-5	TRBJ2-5	CASSSRDRAQETQYF
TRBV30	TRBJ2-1	CAWDLTVYNEQFF
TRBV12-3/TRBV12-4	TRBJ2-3	CASSLFPRQGGLADTQYF
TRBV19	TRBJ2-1	CASREGTSQFF
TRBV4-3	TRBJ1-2	CASSQDSIGPGNRYGYTF
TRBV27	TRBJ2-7	CASSLTVRYEQYF
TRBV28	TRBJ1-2	CASSFSGNHGYTF
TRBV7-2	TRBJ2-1	CASSQLVVVQAYNEQFF
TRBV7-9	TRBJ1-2	CASSLTGQGAYGYTF
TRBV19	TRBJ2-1	CASSIVPFDTNEQFF
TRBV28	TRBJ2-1	CASSLPDRDEQFF
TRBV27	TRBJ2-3	CASSLLAGVGDTQYF
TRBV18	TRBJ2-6	CASSPAEYSGANVLTF
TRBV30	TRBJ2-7	CAWTSWRSEQYF
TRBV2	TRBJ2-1	CASSDPGSYNEQFF
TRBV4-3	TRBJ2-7	CASSRLGTSGAYEQYF
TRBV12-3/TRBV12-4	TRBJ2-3	CASSLFVGVTDTQYF
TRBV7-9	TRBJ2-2	CASSFTSGSFPNTGELFF
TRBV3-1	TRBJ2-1	CASSQSVGAYNEQFF
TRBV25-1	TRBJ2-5	CASSAGTAEMWQYF
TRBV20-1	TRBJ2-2	CSARDYRGANTGELFF